The TCR beta chain under discussion was sequenced for a study of shared clonotypes between healthy human individuals. Study details: Researchers assigned three CD4 naive, three CD4 memory, two CD8 naive and one CD8 memory plate to each donor.

The method was immunoSEQ multiplex PCR; TCRdb's version includes in-frame clones alone and lacks a portion of them. The repertoire holds roughly 1,500,000 clones, with around 98.5% as singletons. Looked up from germline, CDR1 is MNHNS and CDR2 is SASEGT. This CDR3 is 13 amino acids long. The V end was cut by 0 bases, the J end by 7 bases, with 10 bases between. The donors, healthy adults who were HIV-negative, had experienced no recent acute infections or vaccinations. Naive CD45RA+ and memory CD45RA-negative subsets were split from CD4+ cells. This rearrangement joins TRBV6-1 to TRBJ2-7; D uncertain. Sample: naive CD4+ T cells sorted from blood. The sample's subset: CD45RA+ positively selected. The source is a man younger than 45 in good health. This CDR3 reads CASSEANSREQYF. The CDR3 DNA sequence: TGTGCCAGCAGTGAAGCAAACAGTCGGGAGCAGTACTTC.